This T cell receptor (beta chain) stems from a study of technical replicates of blood from several donors (dated by TCRdb to the late 2010s). Library construction relied on the immunoSEQ multiplex PCR assay. The clones in this table, taken by TCRdb from immuneACCESS, are in-frame only. Not every clone is retained; where verified, under half of the shortfall comes from an unresolved V gene, and the cause of the rest is unknown. Here the sample has almost 90,000 clones; roughly 94% occur a single time. Together, the top ten hold 0.2% to 0.25% of the sample. Regarding this clone: Its specific antigen is unknown. The record has no base qualities; no much larger clone is one base away.

Sequences were obtained from T cells isolated from PBMCs. The sequence was obtained from a human donor in good health.

The CDR3 amino acid sequence is: CASRPSKQGWDTEAFF. The sequence in DNA is TGTGCCAGCCGACCCTCTAAACAGGGGTGGGACACTGAAGCTTTCTTT. The V and J genes are TRBV27 and TRBJ1-1; 7 nucleotides in the junction match TRBD1. At the junction V is shortened by 8 bases and J by 3 bases; bases outside the gene matches: 15. From its cysteine to its phenylalanine, the CDR3 spans 16 amino acids. CDR3 DNA is the only sequence kept; it has 48 bases, read in frame from the first base. From the germline V gene (reference sequence), CDR1 is MNHEY and CDR2 is SMNVEV.